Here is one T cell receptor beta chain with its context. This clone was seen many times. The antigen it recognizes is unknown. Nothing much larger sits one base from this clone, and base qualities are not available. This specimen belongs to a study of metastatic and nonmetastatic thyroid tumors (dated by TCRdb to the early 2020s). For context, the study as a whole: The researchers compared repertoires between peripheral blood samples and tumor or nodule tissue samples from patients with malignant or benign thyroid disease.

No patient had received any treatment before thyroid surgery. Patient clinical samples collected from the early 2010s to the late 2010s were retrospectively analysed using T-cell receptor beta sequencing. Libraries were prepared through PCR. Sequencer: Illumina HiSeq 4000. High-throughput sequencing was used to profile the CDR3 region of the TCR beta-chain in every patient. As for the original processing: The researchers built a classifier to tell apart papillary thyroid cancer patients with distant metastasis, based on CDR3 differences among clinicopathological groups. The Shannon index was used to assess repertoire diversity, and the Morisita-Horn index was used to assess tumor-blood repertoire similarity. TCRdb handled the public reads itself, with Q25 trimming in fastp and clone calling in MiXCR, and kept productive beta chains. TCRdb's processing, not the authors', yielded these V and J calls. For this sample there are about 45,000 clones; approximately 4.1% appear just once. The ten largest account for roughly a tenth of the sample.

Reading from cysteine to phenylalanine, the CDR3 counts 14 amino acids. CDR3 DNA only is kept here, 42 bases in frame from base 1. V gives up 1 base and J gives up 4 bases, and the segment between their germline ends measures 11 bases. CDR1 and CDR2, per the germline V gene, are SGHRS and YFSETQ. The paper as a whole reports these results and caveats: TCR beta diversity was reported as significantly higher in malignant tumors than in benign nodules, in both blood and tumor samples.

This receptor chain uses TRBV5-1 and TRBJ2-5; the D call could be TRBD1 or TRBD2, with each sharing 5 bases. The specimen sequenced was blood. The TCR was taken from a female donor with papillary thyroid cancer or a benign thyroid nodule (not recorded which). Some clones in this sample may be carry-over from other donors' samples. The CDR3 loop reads CASSLSPGAETQYF. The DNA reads TGCGCCAGCAGCTTGTCCCCCGGGGCAGAGACCCAGTACTTC.